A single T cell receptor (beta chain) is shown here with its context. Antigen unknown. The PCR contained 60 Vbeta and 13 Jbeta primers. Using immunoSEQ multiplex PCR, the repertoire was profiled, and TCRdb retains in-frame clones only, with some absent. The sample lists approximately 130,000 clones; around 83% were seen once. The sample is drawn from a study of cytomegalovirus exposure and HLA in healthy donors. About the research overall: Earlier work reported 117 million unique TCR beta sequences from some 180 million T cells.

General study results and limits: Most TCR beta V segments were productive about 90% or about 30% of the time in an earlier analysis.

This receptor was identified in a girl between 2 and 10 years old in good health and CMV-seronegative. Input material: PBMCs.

The CDR3 region is CASSHRLVYNEQFF. The CDR3 DNA is TGTGCCAGCAGTCATCGACTAGTCTACAATGAGCAGTTCTTC. The chain joins TRBV28 to TRBJ2-1, with D possibly being TRBD2 (6 bases). CDR3 size: 14 residues. The V gene lost 5 bases and the J gene lost 3 bases, with 11 bases spanning the gap. Looked up from germline, CDR1 is MDHEN and CDR2 is SYDVKM.